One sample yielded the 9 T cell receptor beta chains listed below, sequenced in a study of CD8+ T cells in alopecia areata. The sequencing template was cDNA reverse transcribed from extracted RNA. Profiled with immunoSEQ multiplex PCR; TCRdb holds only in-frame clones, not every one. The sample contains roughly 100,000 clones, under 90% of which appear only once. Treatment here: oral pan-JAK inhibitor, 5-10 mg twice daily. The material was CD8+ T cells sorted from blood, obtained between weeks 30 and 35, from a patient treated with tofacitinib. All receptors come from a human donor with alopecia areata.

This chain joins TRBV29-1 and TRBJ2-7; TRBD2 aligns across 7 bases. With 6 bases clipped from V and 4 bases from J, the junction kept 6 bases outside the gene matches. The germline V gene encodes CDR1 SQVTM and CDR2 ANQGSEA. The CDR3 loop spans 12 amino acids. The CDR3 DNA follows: TGCAGCGTCCCTGGGGGGGGTTACGAGCAGTACTTC. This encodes CSVPGGGYEQYF.

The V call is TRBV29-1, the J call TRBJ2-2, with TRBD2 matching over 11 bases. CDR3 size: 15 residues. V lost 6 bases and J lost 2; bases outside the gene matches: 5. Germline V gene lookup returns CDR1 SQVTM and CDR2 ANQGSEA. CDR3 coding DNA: TGCAGCGTCCTAGGGACTAGCGGAAACACCGGGGAGCTGTTTTTT. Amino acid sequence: CSVLGTSGNTGELFF.

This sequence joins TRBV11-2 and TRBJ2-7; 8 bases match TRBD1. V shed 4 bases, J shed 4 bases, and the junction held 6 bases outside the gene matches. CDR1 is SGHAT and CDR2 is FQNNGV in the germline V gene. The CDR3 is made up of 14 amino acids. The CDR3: CASSYGQGAYEQYF. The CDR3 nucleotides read TGTGCCAGCAGCTATGGACAGGGCGCGTACGAGCAGTACTTC.

The CDR3 region has the DNA TGTGCCAGCAGTGAACTGAGATTAAGGGGTCCGTACAATGAGCAGTTCTTC. Protein sequence: CASSELRLRGPYNEQFF. V is TRBV6-1 and J is TRBJ2-1; maybe TRBD1 (5 bases). CDR1 is MNHNS and CDR2 is SASEGT in the germline V gene. V was cut by 2 bases and J by 4 bases, with 18 bases left in between. CDR3 length: 17 residues.

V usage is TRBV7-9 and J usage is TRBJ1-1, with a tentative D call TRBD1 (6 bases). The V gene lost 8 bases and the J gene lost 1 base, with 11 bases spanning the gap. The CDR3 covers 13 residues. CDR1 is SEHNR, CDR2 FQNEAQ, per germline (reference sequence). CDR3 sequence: CASAGAGNTEAFF. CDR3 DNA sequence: TGTGCCAGCGCAGGGGCCGGGAACACTGAAGCTTTCTTT.

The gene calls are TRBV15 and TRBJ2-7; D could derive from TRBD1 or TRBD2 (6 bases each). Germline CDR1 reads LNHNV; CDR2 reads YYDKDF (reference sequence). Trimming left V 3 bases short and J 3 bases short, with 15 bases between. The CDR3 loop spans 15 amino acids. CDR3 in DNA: TGTGCCACCAGCAGGGACGTAGGGGGGAACTACGAGCAGTACTTC. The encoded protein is CATSRDVGGNYEQYF.

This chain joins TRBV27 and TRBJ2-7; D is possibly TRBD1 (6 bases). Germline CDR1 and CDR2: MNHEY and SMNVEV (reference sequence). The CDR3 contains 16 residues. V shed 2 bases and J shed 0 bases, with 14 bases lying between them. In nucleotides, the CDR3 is TGTGCCAGCAGTTTAAGTGGACAGTCGAGCTCCTACGAGCAGTACTTC. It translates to CASSLSGQSSSYEQYF.

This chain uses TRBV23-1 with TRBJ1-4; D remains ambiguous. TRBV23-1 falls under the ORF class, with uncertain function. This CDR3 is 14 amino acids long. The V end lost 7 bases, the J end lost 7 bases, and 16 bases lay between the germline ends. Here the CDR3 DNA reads TGCGCCAGCACCCACCTTGTGGTCCTTGAAAAACTGTTTTTT. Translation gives CASTHLVVLEKLFF.

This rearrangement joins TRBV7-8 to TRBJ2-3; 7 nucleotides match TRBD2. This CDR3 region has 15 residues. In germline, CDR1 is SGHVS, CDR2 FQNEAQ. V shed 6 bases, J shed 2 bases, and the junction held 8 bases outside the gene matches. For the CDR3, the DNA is TGTGCCAGCAGTATCGGACTAGTCATCACAGATACGCAGTATTTT. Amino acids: CASSIGLVITDTQYF.